This T cell receptor beta chain was captured in a study of cytomegalovirus exposure and HLA in healthy donors. In the study overall: There were fewer than 500 genotyped donors. Of these, 81% fell in the genetic ancestry cluster associated with self-reported Caucasian donors. Study-level results: On later analysis, the bulk of CMV-associated TCR beta chains appeared to be HLA-restricted.

Of note for this clone: What it binds is unknown.

The CDR3 has 17 amino acids. Trimming cost V 7 bases and J 4 bases, with 23 bases left between them. CDR1 and CDR2 (germline): MNHEY, SMNVEV (reference sequence). The PCR ran on 60 Vbeta and 13 Jbeta primers. TCRdb's table, derived via immunoSEQ multiplex PCR, lists solely in-frame clones and lacks some. This table holds 180,000 or so clones, about three quarters found once. The sequence came from a man over 45 in good health and CMV-seropositive. Sequencing input: PBMCs. The V gene is TRBV27, the J gene TRBJ2-1; D may be TRBD2 (6 bases). DNA for the CDR3: TGTGCCAGCACCACTCTAGGGGCCGTGGGGGGTTACAATGAGCAGTTCTTC. Protein product: CASTTLGAVGGYNEQFF.